The next 28 T cell receptor beta chains were all read from a single sample in a study of cytomegalovirus exposure and HLA in healthy donors. PCR involved 60 Vbeta and 13 Jbeta primers. Generated by immunoSEQ multiplex PCR, the TCRdb table keeps only in-frame clones and is missing some. This table holds some 190,000 clones, more than 60% found once. Sequencing input: PBMCs. All receptors come from a man between 18 and 29 years old in good health and CMV-seronegative.

The chain carries TRBV15 and TRBJ2-7, with 8 bases fitting TRBD2. The CDR3 loop spans 16 amino acids. The germline gives CDR1 LNHNV, CDR2 YYDKDF (reference sequence). The ends lost 5 bases at V and 3 bases at J; junction bases unmatched: 12. The CDR3 sequence: CATSPGGAGGHYEQYF. CDR3 in DNA: TGTGCCACCAGCCCGGGGGGGGCGGGGGGTCACTACGAGCAGTACTTC.

The V call is TRBV10-3, the J call TRBJ1-1; TRBD1 matches 7 bases. The CDR3 loop spans 15 amino acids. Germline V gene lookup returns CDR1 ENHRY and CDR2 SYGVKD. Losses at the gene ends were 4 bases for V and 7 bases for J; bases not matched to a gene: 12. The CDR3 spells CAISATGDGTVEAFF. CDR3 bases: TGTGCCATCAGTGCTACAGGGGATGGGACGGTTGAAGCTTTCTTT.

This chain uses TRBV6-1 with TRBJ2-1; 13 positions agree with TRBD2. The germline CDR1 and CDR2 sequences are MNHNS and SASEGT. This CDR3 is 14 amino acids long. V trimming: 11 bases; J trimming: 5 bases; junction bases outside the gene matches: 6. CDR3 nucleotide sequence: TGTGCCGGGCGGACTAGCGGGAGAAACAATGAGCAGTTCTTC. The encoded protein is CAGRTSGRNNEQFF.

The table lists this clone with a few counts. V usage is TRBV6-1 and J usage is TRBJ1-3; TRBD1 is a possible D gene (6 bases). V shed 5 bases and J shed 4 bases, with 15 bases lying between them. Germline CDR1 MNHNS, CDR2 SASEGT. This CDR3 has 15 amino acids. The CDR3 is CASSSTGRAGNTIYF. Written as DNA, the CDR3 is TGTGCCAGCAGTAGTACAGGGAGGGCGGGAAACACCATATATTTT.

V and J are TRBV2 and TRBJ1-2, with 10 nucleotides matching TRBD1. Germline-derived CDR1 and CDR2 are SNHLY and FYNNEI. V was pared by 5 bases and J by 7 bases, with 7 bases of the junction left unmatched. The length of the CDR3 is 14 residues. This CDR3 reads CASSTDRGYGGYTF. The CDR3 region has the DNA TGTGCCAGCAGTACGGACAGGGGGTATGGTGGCTACACCTTC.

The chain employs TRBV27 and TRBJ1-2; TRBD1 matches at 8 bases. V lost 5 bases, J lost 3 bases, and 5 bases stayed unmatched. The V gene's germline CDR1 is MNHEY and CDR2 SMNVEV (reference sequence). The CDR3 spans 14 residues. As DNA, the CDR3 is TGTGCCAGCAGTGCCCGACAGGGGTACTATGGCTACACCTTC. It codes for CASSARQGYYGYTF.

Worth noting for this clone: A read error may produce the germline difference seen at one junction end. The rearrangement links TRBV7-9 to TRBJ2-2; no firm D call. Germline V lookup: CDR1 SEHNR, CDR2 FQNEAQ (reference sequence). CDR3 length: 17 amino acids. Here the CDR3 reads CSSSFEARLTNSGELFF. The CDR3 coding sequence is TGTTCCAGCAGCTTTGAGGCTCGACTCACTAATTCTGGGGAGCTGTTTTTT.

J is TRBJ1-2 and V is TRBV5-1; 9 bases fit TRBD1. The CDR3 is made up of 15 amino acids. After removal of 0 bases from V and 4 bases from J, the junction contained 4 bases not matched to a gene. Looked up from germline, CDR1 is SGHRS and CDR2 is YFSETQ. In DNA form, the CDR3 reads TGCGCCAGCAGCTTGGACAGGGGGCGCGGCTATGGCTACACCTTC. As protein: CASSLDRGRGYGYTF.

The rearrangement uses TRBV27 and TRBJ2-3; 7 bases are a match to TRBD1. After removal of 4 bases from V and 3 bases from J, the junction contained 10 bases not matched to a gene. Germline V gives CDR1 MNHEY, CDR2 SMNVEV (reference sequence). This CDR3 is built from 16 residues. CDR3 bases: TGTGCCAGCAGTTACTTGCCTCCACAGGGGACAGATACGCAGTATTTT. The encoded protein is CASSYLPPQGTDTQYF.

This clone was counted a single time. The J gene is TRBJ2-4, the V gene TRBV19; TRBD1 matches 9 bases. Germline V gene lookup returns CDR1 LNHDA and CDR2 SQIVND (reference sequence). The trim removed 3 bases at V and 7 bases at J, leaving 10 bases unmatched. The CDR3 loop spans 16 amino acids. The DNA for the CDR3 is TGTGCCAGTAGTATCGGGACAGGGATTCTGGCGAACATTCAGTACTTC. Translated: CASSIGTGILANIQYF.

This clone was detected a few times. V usage is TRBV7-9 and J usage is TRBJ2-1; D might be TRBD2 (6 bases). Trimming pared 1 base from V and 9 bases from J, leaving 7 bases between. The CDR3 totals 12 residues. CDR1 is SEHNR and CDR2 is FQNEAQ in the germline V gene (reference sequence). The CDR3 protein is CASSLVGGEQFF. DNA for the CDR3: TGTGCCAGCAGCTTAGTGGGGGGTGAGCAGTTCTTC.

V usage is TRBV7-9 and J usage is TRBJ2-7; tentatively, D is TRBD2 (6 bases). Germline-derived CDR1 and CDR2 are SEHNR and FQNEAQ (reference sequence). The CDR3 has 13 amino acids. V lost 5 bases to trimming and J lost 3 bases, with 11 bases between them. CDR3 sequence: CASSLGGGYEQYF. The DNA for the CDR3 is TGTGCCAGCAGCCTGGGGGGAGGCTACGAGCAGTACTTC. The variable domain in full, with the rest retrieved from reference TRBV7-9 and TRBJ2-7, is DTGVSQNPRHKITKRGQNVTFRCDPISEHNRLYWYRQTLGQGPEFLTYFQNEAQLEKSRLLSDRFSAERPKGSFSTLEIQRTEQGDSAMYLCASSLGGGYEQYFGPGTRLTVT.

Only a few counts were recorded for this clone. J is TRBJ2-1 and V is TRBV9; no definite D call. The CDR3 consists of 13 residues. Deletions cut 4 bases from V and 6 bases from J, with 11 bases between. The germline V gene has CDR1 SGDLS and CDR2 YYNGEE. The DNA of the CDR3 is TGTGCCAGCAGCCATGTTCCCGGCAATGAGCAGTTCTTC. It codes for CASSHVPGNEQFF.

This clone was detected only a few times. The chain uses TRBV30 and TRBJ2-7; D perhaps matches TRBD2 (6 bases). V was shortened by 4 bases and J by 7 bases, with 11 bases between the two germline ends. Looked up from germline, CDR1 is GTSNPN and CDR2 is SVGIG (reference sequence). There are 11 residues in the CDR3. CDR3 DNA sequence: TGTGCCTGGACGACTAGTGGTGAGCAGTACTTC. Protein product: CAWTTSGEQYF.

The V gene is TRBV7-8, the J gene TRBJ1-2, with D uncertain. The V gene lost 3 bases and the J gene lost 7 bases, with 15 bases spanning the gap. CDR3 length equals 14 residues. Germline loops: CDR1 SGHVS, CDR2 FQNEAQ. The CDR3 loop is CASSFGGSSGGYTF. In DNA form, the CDR3 reads TGTGCCAGCAGCTTTGGCGGGAGTTCGGGTGGCTACACCTTC.

The chain joins TRBV27 to TRBJ2-7; perhaps TRBD1 as D (5 bases). The CDR3 totals 13 residues. Germline CDR1 and CDR2: MNHEY and SMNVEV (reference sequence). V lost 4 bases and J lost 5, with 12 bases in between. This CDR3 reads CASSYQGSHEQYF. The CDR3 DNA reads as TGTGCCAGCAGTTATCAGGGATCCCACGAGCAGTACTTC.

The CDR3 sequence: CATSEPPTGPRETQYF. CDR3 DNA sequence: TGTGCCACCAGCGAACCCCCGACAGGCCCCAGAGAGACCCAGTACTTC. The chain recombines TRBV15 with TRBJ2-5; possibly TRBD1 for D (6 bases). The CDR3 has 16 amino acids. Trimming left V 5 bases short and J 4 bases short, with 20 bases between. CDR1 and CDR2 from the germline V gene are LNHNV and YYDKDF (reference sequence).

This clone was observed a single time. This chain links TRBV23-1 with TRBJ2-3; 8 bases fit TRBD1. TRBV23-1 is placed among ORFs of uncertain function. The ends lost 3 bases at V and 4 bases at J; junction bases unmatched: 9. The CDR3 totals 16 residues. CDR3 loop: CASSHHQRTGSDTQYF. CDR3 DNA: TGCGCCAGCAGTCACCACCAGAGGACAGGGTCAGATACGCAGTATTTT.

This clone was counted once. DNA of the CDR3: TGTGCCAGCAGCCTACTGGGACAAAAAACGGTGGACGAGCAGTACTTC. Translating gives CASSLLGQKTVDEQYF. The V call is TRBV14, the J call TRBJ2-7, with D possibly being TRBD1 (6 bases). V gave up 4 bases and J gave up 5 bases, with 21 bases separating them. The CDR3 spans 16 residues. Germline values: CDR1 SGHDN, CDR2 FVKESK.

This clone was seen more than once but under ten times. The rearrangement links TRBV11-2 to TRBJ2-7; TRBD2 aligns across 10 bases. With 1 base clipped from V and 6 bases from J, the junction kept 6 bases outside the gene matches. The CDR3 is made up of 15 amino acids. Germline V lookup: CDR1 SGHAT, CDR2 FQNNGV. The DNA for the CDR3 is TGTGCCAGCAGCTTAGCTAGCGGGGGTCCCCTCGAGCAGTACTTC. This codes for CASSLASGGPLEQYF.

V and J are TRBV4-3 and TRBJ2-6; TRBD2 might be the D (5 bases). Looked up from germline, CDR1 is LGHNA and CDR2 is YSLEER. The germline V and J ends were trimmed by 0 bases and 2 bases, with 14 bases remaining between them. There are 18 residues in the CDR3. The CDR3 here is CASSQDPPGSAGANVLTF. CDR3 in DNA: TGCGCCAGCAGCCAAGACCCCCCTGGGAGCGCTGGGGCCAACGTCCTGACTTTC.

The chain couples TRBV5-1 to TRBJ2-3, with 10 bases identical to TRBD2. Germline CDR1 reads SGHRS; CDR2 reads YFSETQ. V lost 2 bases and J lost 4; bases outside the gene matches: 7. The CDR3 has 16 amino acids. The DNA for the CDR3 is TGCGCCAGCAGCTTCCCCCAGCGGGAGGGCCCAGATACGCAGTATTTT. It translates to CASSFPQREGPDTQYF.

This sequence joins TRBV13 and TRBJ1-1; 8 positions agree with TRBD1. The CDR3 has 16 residues. V shed 4 bases, J shed 1 base, and the junction held 8 bases outside the gene matches. CDR1 is PRHDT and CDR2 is FYEKMQ in the germline V gene (reference sequence). The CDR3 loop is CASSWGQVLPNTEAFF. The CDR3 DNA is TGTGCCAGCAGCTGGGGACAGGTTCTTCCGAACACTGAAGCTTTCTTT.

The chain joins TRBV4-1 to TRBJ2-2; 7 bases are a match to TRBD2. Germline CDR1 is MGHRA and CDR2 is YSYEKL. The CDR3 spans 16 residues. V lost 1 base, J lost 1 base, and 3 bases stayed unmatched. For the CDR3, the DNA is TGCGCCAGCAGCCAAGGACCTAGCGGGAACACCGGGGAGCTGTTTTTT. This codes for CASSQGPSGNTGELFF.

The chain has TRBV7-9 and TRBJ1-1; D ambiguous. Per the germline V gene, CDR1 is SEHNR and CDR2 is FQNEAQ (reference sequence). The CDR3 runs 16 residues. V gave up 1 base and J gave up 0 bases, with 12 bases separating them. In DNA form, the CDR3 reads TGTGCCAGCAGCTTAGGGGTGGGAGGGATGAACACTGAAGCTTTCTTT. Its translation is CASSLGVGGMNTEAFF.

The chain employs TRBV7-9 and TRBJ2-1; TRBD2 might be the D (7 bases). V lost 11 bases and J 2 bases, leaving 16 bases between the germline ends. This CDR3 spans 14 amino acids. CDR1 and CDR2 from the germline V gene are SEHNR and FQNEAQ (reference sequence). DNA for the CDR3: TGTGCCGGGGGGGGCAGTAACCCCTACAATGAGCAGTTCTTC. Translated: CAGGGSNPYNEQFF. Variable domain in full (rest from reference TRBV7-9 and TRBJ2-1): DTGVSQNPRHKITKRGQNVTFRCDPISEHNRLYWYRQTLGQGPEFLTYFQNEAQLEKSRLLSDRFSAERPKGSFSTLEIQRTEQGDSAMYLCAGGGSNPYNEQFFGPGTRLTVL.

V usage is TRBV6-5 and J usage is TRBJ2-2, with TRBD1 identical over 7 bases. CDR3 length equals 14 residues. Germline values: CDR1 MNHEY, CDR2 SVGAGI. V lost 10 bases to trimming and J lost 1 base; unmatched junction nucleotides: 6. CDR3 sequence reads: CAIGDRENTGELFF. The CDR3 region has the DNA TGTGCCATAGGGGACAGAGAGAACACCGGGGAGCTGTTTTTT.

The V and J genes are TRBV27 and TRBJ1-1, with D possibly being TRBD1 (6 bases). CDR1 is MNHEY, CDR2 SMNVEV, per germline (reference sequence). The length of the CDR3 is 13 residues. Deletions cut 3 bases from V and 6 bases from J, with 11 bases between. Here the CDR3 reads CASSFIRGPEAFF. CDR3 sequence (DNA): TGTGCCAGCAGTTTTATCAGGGGCCCTGAAGCTTTCTTT.